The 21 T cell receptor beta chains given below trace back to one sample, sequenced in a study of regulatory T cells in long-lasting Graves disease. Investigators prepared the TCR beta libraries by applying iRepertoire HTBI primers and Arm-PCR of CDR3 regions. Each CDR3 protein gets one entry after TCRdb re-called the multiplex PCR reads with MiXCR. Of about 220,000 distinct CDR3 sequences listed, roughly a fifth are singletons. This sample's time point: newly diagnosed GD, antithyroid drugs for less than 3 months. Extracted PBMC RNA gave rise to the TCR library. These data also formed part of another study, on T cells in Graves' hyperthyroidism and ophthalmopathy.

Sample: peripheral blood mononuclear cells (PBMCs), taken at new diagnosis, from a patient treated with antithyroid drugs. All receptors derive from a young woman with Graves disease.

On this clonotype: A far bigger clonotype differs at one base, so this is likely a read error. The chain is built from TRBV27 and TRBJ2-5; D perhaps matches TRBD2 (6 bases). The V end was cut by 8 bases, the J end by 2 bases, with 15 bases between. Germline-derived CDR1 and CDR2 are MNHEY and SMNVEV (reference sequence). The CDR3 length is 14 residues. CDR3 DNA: TGTGCCAGCGGTCTCTCAGGGACTCAAGAGACCCAGTACTTC. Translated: CASGLSGTQETQYF.

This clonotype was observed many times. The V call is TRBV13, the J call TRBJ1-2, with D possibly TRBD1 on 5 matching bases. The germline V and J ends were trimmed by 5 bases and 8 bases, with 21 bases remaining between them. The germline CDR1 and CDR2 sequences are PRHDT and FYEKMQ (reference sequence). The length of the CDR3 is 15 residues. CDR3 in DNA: TGTGCCAGCAGCAGAAAGGGACTCGCGGGGGGAGGCTACACCTTC. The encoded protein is CASSRKGLAGGGYTF.

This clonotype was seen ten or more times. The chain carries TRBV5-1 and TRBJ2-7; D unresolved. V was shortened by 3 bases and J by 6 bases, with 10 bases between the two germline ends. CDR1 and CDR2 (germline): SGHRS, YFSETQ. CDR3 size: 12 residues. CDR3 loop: CASSSNLGEQYF. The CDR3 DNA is TGCGCCAGCAGCTCCAACCTGGGCGAGCAGTACTTC.

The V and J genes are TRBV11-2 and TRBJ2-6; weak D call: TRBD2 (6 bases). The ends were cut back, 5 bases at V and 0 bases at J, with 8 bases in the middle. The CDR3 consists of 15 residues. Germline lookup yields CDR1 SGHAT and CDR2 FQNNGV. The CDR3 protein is CASSRGNSGANVLTF. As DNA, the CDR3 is TGTGCCAGCAGCCGCGGGAACTCTGGGGCCAACGTCCTGACTTTC.

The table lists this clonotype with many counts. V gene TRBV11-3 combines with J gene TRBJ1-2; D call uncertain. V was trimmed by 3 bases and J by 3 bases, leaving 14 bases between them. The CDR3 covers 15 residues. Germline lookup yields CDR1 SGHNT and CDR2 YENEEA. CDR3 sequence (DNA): TGTGCCAGCAGCTTCCTTGGGGAAACTCACTATGGCTACACCTTC. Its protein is CASSFLGETHYGYTF.

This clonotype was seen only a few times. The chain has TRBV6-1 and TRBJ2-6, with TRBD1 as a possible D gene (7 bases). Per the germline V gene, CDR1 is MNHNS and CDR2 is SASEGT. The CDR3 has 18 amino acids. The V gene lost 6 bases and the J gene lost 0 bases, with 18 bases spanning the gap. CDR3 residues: CASRRDSLTPSGANVLTF. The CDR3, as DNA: TGTGCCAGCAGGCGGGACAGCCTTACCCCCTCTGGGGCCAACGTCCTGACTTTC.

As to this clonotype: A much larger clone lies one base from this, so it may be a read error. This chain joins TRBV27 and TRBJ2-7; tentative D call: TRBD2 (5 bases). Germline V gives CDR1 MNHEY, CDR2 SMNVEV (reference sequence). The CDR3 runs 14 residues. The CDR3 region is CASSLATGTREQHF. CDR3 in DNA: TGTGCCAGCAGTTTGGCGACGGGAACCCGCGAGCAGCACTTC.

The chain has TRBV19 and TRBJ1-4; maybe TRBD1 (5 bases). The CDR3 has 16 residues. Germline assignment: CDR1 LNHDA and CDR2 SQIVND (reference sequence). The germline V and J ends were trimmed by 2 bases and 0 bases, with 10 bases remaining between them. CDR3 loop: CASSIRQRTTNEKLFF. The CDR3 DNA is TGTGCCAGTAGTATAAGACAGCGAACAACTAATGAAAAACTGTTTTTT.

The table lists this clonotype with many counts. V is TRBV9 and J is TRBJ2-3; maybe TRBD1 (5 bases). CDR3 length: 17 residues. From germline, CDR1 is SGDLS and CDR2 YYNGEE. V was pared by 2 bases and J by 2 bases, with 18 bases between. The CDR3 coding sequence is TGTGCCAGCAGCGTTGGTTTCGGAGACAGCTACACAGATACGCAGTATTTT. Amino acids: CASSVGFGDSYTDTQYF.

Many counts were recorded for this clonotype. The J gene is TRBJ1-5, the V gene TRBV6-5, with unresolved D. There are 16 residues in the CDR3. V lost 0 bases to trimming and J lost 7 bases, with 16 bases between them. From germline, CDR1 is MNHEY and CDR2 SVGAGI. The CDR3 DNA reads TGTGCCAGCAGTTACTCGACGGGGTACCGTGGGCAGCCCCAGCATTTT. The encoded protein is CASSYSTGYRGQPQHF.

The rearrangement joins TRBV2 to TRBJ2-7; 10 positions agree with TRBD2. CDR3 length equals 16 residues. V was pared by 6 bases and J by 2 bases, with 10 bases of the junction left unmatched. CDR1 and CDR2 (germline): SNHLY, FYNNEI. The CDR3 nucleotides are TGTGCCAGCAGACCCAACCCCGGACTAGCGGCCTACGAGCAGTACTTC. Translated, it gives CASRPNPGLAAYEQYF.

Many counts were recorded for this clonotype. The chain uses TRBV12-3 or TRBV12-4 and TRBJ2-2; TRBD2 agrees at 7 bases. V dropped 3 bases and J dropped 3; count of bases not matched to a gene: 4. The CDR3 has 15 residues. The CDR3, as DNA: TGTGCCAGCAGTTTTTTGGGGGGGTACACCGGGGAGCTGTTTTTT. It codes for CASSFLGGYTGELFF.

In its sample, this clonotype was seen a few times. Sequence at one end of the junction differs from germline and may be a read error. The CDR3 sequence: CTSSVVASGGAPDTQYF. The CDR3 DNA follows: TGTACCAGCAGCGTAGTGGCTAGCGGGGGGGCCCCGGATACGCAGTATTTT. This chain connects TRBV9 to TRBJ2-3, with 12 bases aligning to TRBD2. There are 17 residues in the CDR3. CDR1 and CDR2 from the germline V gene are SGDLS and YYNGEE.

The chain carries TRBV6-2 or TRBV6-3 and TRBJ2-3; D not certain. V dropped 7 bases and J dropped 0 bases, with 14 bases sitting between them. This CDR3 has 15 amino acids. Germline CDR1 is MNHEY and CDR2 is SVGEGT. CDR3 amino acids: CASMVSSRSTDTQYF. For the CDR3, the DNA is TGTGCCAGCATGGTTTCATCCAGAAGCACAGATACGCAGTATTTT.

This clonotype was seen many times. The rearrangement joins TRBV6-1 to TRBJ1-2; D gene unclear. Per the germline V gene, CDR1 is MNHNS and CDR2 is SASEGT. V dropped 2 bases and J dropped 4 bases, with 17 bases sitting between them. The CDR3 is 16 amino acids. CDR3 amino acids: CASSEYPSQASYGYTF. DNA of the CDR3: TGTGCCAGCAGTGAATATCCATCCCAGGCGTCCTATGGCTACACCTTC.

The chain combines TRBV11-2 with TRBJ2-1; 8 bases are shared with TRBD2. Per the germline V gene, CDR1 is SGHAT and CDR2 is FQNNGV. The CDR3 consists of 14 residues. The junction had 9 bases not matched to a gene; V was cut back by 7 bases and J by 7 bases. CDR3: CASTSNKRENEQFF. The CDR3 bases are TGTGCCAGCACCTCGAACAAGCGGGAGAATGAGCAGTTCTTC.

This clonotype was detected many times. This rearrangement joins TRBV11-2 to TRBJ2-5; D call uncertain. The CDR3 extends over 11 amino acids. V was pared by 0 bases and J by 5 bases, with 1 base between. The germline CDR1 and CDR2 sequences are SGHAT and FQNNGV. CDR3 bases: TGTGCCAGCAGCTTAGATGAGACCCAGTACTTC. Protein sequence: CASSLDETQYF.

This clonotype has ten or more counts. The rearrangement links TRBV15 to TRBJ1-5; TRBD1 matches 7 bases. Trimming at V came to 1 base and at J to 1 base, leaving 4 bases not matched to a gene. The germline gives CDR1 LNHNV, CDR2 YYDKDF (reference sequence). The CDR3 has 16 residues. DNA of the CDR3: TGTGCCACCAGCAGAGGGGACAGAATGAGCAATCAGCCCCAGCATTTT. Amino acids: CATSRGDRMSNQPQHF.

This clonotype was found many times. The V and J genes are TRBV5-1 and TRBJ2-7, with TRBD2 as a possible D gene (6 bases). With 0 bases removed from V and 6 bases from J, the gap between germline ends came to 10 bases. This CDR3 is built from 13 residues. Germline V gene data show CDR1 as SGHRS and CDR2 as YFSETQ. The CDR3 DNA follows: TGCGCCAGCAGCTTGGGCGGGAAAGGCGAGCAGTACTTC. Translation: CASSLGGKGEQYF.

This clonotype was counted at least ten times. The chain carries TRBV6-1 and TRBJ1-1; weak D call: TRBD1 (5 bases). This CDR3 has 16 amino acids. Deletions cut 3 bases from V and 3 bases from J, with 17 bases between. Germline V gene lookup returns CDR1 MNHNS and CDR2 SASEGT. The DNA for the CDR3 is TGTGCCAGCAGTGAGAGGGTACTGACAGTTGACACTGAAGCTTTCTTT. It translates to CASSERVLTVDTEAFF.

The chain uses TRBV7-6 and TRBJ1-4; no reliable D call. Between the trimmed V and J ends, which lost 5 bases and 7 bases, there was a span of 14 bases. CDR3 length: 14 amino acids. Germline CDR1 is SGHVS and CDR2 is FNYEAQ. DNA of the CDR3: TGTGCCAGCAGCGCCTCTGGTCCGGGTGAAAAACTGTTTTTT. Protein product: CASSASGPGEKLFF.